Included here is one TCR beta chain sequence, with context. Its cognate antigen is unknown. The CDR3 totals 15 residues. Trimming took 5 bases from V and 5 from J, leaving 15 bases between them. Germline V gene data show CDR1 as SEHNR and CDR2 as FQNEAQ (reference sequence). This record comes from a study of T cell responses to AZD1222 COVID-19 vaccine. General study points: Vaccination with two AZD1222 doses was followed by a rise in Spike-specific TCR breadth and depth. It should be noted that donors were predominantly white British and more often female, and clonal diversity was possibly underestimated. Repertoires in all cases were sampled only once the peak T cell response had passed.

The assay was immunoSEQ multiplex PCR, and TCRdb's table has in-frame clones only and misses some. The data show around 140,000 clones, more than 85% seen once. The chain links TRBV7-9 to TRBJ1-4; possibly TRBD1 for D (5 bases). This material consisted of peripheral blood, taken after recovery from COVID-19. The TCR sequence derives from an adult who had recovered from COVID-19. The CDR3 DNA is TGTGCCAGCAGCCTAGGGGAAAGGCTGAATGAAAAACTGTTTTTT. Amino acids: CASSLGERLNEKLFF.